The 28 T cell receptor beta chains below all came from one sample that was sequenced in a study of post-analysis software for immune sequencing data. Points from the study as a whole: There were five or six TRBV segments more frequent in patients than controls, and TRBV5-6, TRBV5-1 and TRBV20-1 were among them.

Unique molecular identifiers had been added to the TCR beta cDNA libraries. TCRdb analysed the PCR reads with MiXCR anew, one entry per CDR3 protein. The sample holds around 260,000 distinct CDR3 sequences, 30% to 45% seen once. The antigens of these receptors remain unknown. Sequencing was performed on blood. These receptors were collected from a girl aged 5-17 years with multiple sclerosis.

This clonotype counts as medium-sized. J is TRBJ2-5 and V is TRBV5-4, with D perhaps TRBD1 (5 bases). CDR1 is SGHNT, CDR2 YYREEE, per germline (reference sequence). The CDR3 runs 13 residues. V was trimmed by 0 bases and J by 2 bases, leaving 5 bases between them. In DNA form, the CDR3 reads TGTGCCAGCAGCTTGGGACAGCAAGAGACCCAGTACTTC. Its translation is CASSLGQQETQYF. Full variable domain (missing parts from reference TRBV5-4 and TRBJ2-5): ETGVTQSPTHLIKTRGQQVTLRCSSQSGHNTVSWYQQALGQGPQFIFQYYREEENGRGNFPPRFSGLQFPNYSSELNVNALELDDSALYLCASSLGQQETQYFGPGTRLLVL.

About this clonotype: One base away lies a much larger clone, so this may be a sequencing read error. The V call is TRBV28, the J call TRBJ1-1; D perhaps matches TRBD1 (6 bases). Between the trimmed V and J ends, which lost 1 base and 10 bases, there was a span of 16 bases. Germline loops: CDR1 MDHEN, CDR2 SYDVKM. The CDR3 totals 14 residues. This CDR3 is CASSLSHRAWGAFF. For the CDR3, the DNA is TGTGCCAGCAGTTTATCTCACAGGGCTTGGGGAGCTTTCTTT.

This clonotype was counted only a few times. The gene calls are TRBV27 and TRBJ1-1; D ambiguous. Per the germline V gene, CDR1 is MNHEY and CDR2 is SMNVEV (reference sequence). Between the trimmed V and J ends, which lost 5 bases and 4 bases, there was a span of 14 bases. The CDR3 is made up of 14 amino acids. CDR3 nucleotides: TGTGCCAGCAGTGCGAAAGTCGTCGGCACTGAAGCTTTCTTT. Its translation is CASSAKVVGTEAFF.

Many counts were recorded for this clonotype. The chain employs TRBV4-1 and TRBJ2-3, with D perhaps matching TRBD1 (5 bases). CDR3 size: 17 residues. V lost 1 base and J 1 base, leaving 15 bases between the germline ends. Germline V gene sequence: CDR1 MGHRA, CDR2 YSYEKL. This chain's CDR3 is CASSQVGASRGTDTQYF. The CDR3 DNA sequence: TGCGCCAGCAGCCAAGTAGGGGCTAGTCGGGGCACAGATACGCAGTATTTT.

This chain uses TRBV20-1 with TRBJ1-5; D gene unclear. This CDR3 contains 13 residues. The V and J ends lost 6 bases and 1 base respectively, with 10 bases between them. Germline V gene sequence: CDR1 DFQATT, CDR2 SNEGSKA (reference sequence). Written as DNA, the CDR3 is TGCAGTGCCACAAGCGTGAGCAATCAGCCCCAGCATTTT. Protein product: CSATSVSNQPQHF.

This clonotype was seen only a few times. V is TRBV4-1 and J is TRBJ1-2; no firm D call. Trimming pared 0 bases from V and 4 bases from J, leaving 12 bases between. The CDR3 covers 15 residues. CDR1 MGHRA and CDR2 YSYEKL come from the germline V gene. The chain's CDR3 is CASSQDMWNFYGYTF. The CDR3 DNA is TGCGCCAGCAGCCAAGATATGTGGAATTTCTATGGCTACACCTTC.

Note on this clonotype: A much larger clone is a single base away; this may be a read error. The chain is built from TRBV11-1 and TRBJ2-7; D might be TRBD2 (5 bases). Germline-derived CDR1 and CDR2 are SGHAT and FQDESV (reference sequence). Trimming shortened V by 5 bases and J by 9 bases, and 14 bases separated the two germline ends. There are 12 residues in the CDR3. CDR3 nucleotides: TGTGCCAGCAGCCTAGAGGGCCACGGGCAGTACTTC. Protein sequence: CASSLEGHGQYF.

Worth noting for this clonotype: This may be a read error: a much more frequent sequence differs by one nucleotide. The chain uses TRBV20-1 and TRBJ2-1, with D possibly TRBD2 on 5 matching bases. The V end lost 3 bases, the J end lost 7 bases, and 16 bases lay between the germline ends. This CDR3 is built from 14 residues. Germline V gives CDR1 DFQATT, CDR2 SNEGSKA (reference sequence). The CDR3 reads CSASLGGSTNEQFF. CDR3 nucleotide sequence: TGCAGTGCTAGCCTAGGAGGATCCACAAATGAGCAGTTCTTC.

Many counts were recorded for this clonotype. V is TRBV12-3 or TRBV12-4 and J is TRBJ1-5; 8 nucleotides line up with TRBD1. The length of the CDR3 is 13 residues. J was trimmed by 4 bases and V by 6 bases; bases with no gene match: 2. CDR3 DNA: TGTGCCAGCAGCTGGACAGGGAATCAGCCCCAGCATTTT. Amino acid sequence: CASSWTGNQPQHF.

This clonotype was observed a few times. This chain joins TRBV18 and TRBJ1-1; D gene uncertain. The CDR3 is 15 amino acids. Germline CDR1 and CDR2: KGHSH and LQKENI. Trimming shortened V by 1 base and J by 1 base, and 10 bases separated the two germline ends. As DNA, the CDR3 is TGTGCCAGCTCACCACGAAGGTGGGGGAACACTGAAGCTTTCTTT. Its translation: CASSPRRWGNTEAFF.

In the case of this clonotype: A read error may be the cause here, since a much bigger clone is one base away. The chain recombines TRBV5-1 with TRBJ2-3; the D is unclear. From germline, CDR1 is SGHRS and CDR2 YFSETQ. This CDR3 region has 19 residues. V shed 4 bases and J shed 0 bases, with 24 bases lying between them. CDR3 amino acids: CASSPELNPAGTSTDTQYF. DNA of the CDR3: TGCGCCAGCAGCCCGGAACTCAATCCCGCAGGTACTAGCACAGATACGCAGTATTTT.

This clonotype has a count of ten or more. V gene TRBV5-1 combines with J gene TRBJ1-6; no clear D. From germline, CDR1 is SGHRS and CDR2 YFSETQ. V was shortened by 1 base and J by 3 bases, with 8 bases between the two germline ends. There are 15 residues in the CDR3. The CDR3 nucleotides are TGCGCCAGCAGCTTGCAGTCCTTCTATAATTCACCCCTCCACTTT. This encodes CASSLQSFYNSPLHF.

This clonotype appeared a single time. The chain couples TRBV20-1 to TRBJ2-5; 8 nucleotides agree with TRBD1. Trimming took 0 bases from V and 5 from J; bases not matched to a gene: 8. CDR1 and CDR2 from the germline V gene are DFQATT and SNEGSKA (reference sequence). The CDR3 has 15 amino acids. The CDR3 loop reads CSARDGAGGSETQYF. As DNA, the CDR3 is TGCAGTGCTAGAGATGGGGCAGGGGGCTCGGAGACCCAGTACTTC.

This clonotype turned up a few times. The genes are TRBV6-6 and TRBJ2-3; 7 nucleotides align to TRBD1. The CDR3 contains 15 residues. The germline V gene encodes CDR1 MNHNY and CDR2 SVGAGI (reference sequence). V was pared by 7 bases and J by 2 bases, with 9 bases of the junction left unmatched. The CDR3 coding sequence is TGTGCCAGCACCCACAGGGGCTTACCCACAGATACGCAGTATTTT. Translated, it gives CASTHRGLPTDTQYF.

Comment on this clonotype: A much larger clonotype is one base distant, so this may be a read error. This chain links TRBV6-5 with TRBJ2-1; D is ambiguous. The CDR3 runs to 15 residues. Germline V gene sequence: CDR1 MNHEY, CDR2 SVGAGI. Trimming removed 0 bases at V and 5 bases at J, with 11 bases between. The CDR3 DNA follows: TGTGCCAGCAGTTACTCCCAGGACCCCAACAATGAGCAGTTCTTC. Encoded protein: CASSYSQDPNNEQFF.

V and J are TRBV6-5 and TRBJ2-5, with D perhaps matching TRBD1 (6 bases). The DNA end is more similar to TRBJ2-4, so the J call may be wrong. This CDR3 has 17 amino acids. The V gene's germline CDR1 is MNHEY and CDR2 SVGAGI. CDR3 coding DNA: TGTGCCAGCAGTTACTCGAAGGGGGAAGGTTACGAAAACATTCAGTACTTC. Translating it yields CASSYSKGEGYENIQYF.

This clonotype was observed at least ten times. The genes are TRBV12-3 or TRBV12-4 and TRBJ2-1, with D possibly TRBD1 on 5 matching bases. This CDR3 spans 15 amino acids. Deletions cut 1 base from V and 2 bases from J, with 9 bases between. The chain's CDR3 is CASSLEGIPYNEQFF. CDR3 sequence (DNA): TGTGCCAGCAGTTTAGAGGGGATCCCCTACAATGAGCAGTTCTTC.

The chain carries TRBV12-3 or TRBV12-4 and TRBJ1-2; TRBD1 aligns across 7 bases. The ends lost 4 bases at V and 3 bases at J; junction bases unmatched: 11. The CDR3 runs 16 residues. Written as DNA, the CDR3 is TGTGCCAGCAGTTCCAGGCCCGGGACAGTGGACTATGGCTACACCTTC. Residues: CASSSRPGTVDYGYTF.

The chain joins TRBV27 to TRBJ2-7; weak D call: TRBD2 (6 bases). The end of the DNA is better explained by TRBJ2-1, so the J call may be wrong. Germline V CDR1 and CDR2: MNHEY, SMNVEV (reference sequence). The CDR3 loop spans 14 amino acids. CDR3 residues: CASSLSGGRETQFF. CDR3 nucleotide sequence: TGTGCCAGCAGTTTATCGGGAGGAAGAGAGACCCAGTTCTTC.

The chain recombines TRBV12-3 or TRBV12-4 with TRBJ1-5, with 10 bases fitting TRBD1. There are 18 residues in the CDR3. The ends lost 7 bases at V and 0 bases at J; junction bases unmatched: 12. The CDR3 protein is CASTPSTGGIGSNQPQHF. CDR3 nucleotides: TGTGCCAGCACCCCCTCGACAGGGGGCATTGGTAGCAATCAGCCCCAGCATTTT.

This clonotype appeared many times. V and J are TRBV9 and TRBJ2-5; D call uncertain. Per germline, CDR1 SGDLS and CDR2 YYNGEE. This CDR3 contains 15 residues. The V gene lost 3 bases and the J gene lost 1 base, with 13 bases spanning the gap. CDR3 coding DNA: TGTGCCAGCAGCGCCCTCCGGGCCCTCCAAGAGACCCAGTACTTC. As protein: CASSALRALQETQYF.

This clonotype showed up just a few times. A junction end diverges from the germline sequence, so it may reflect a read error. The chain couples TRBV9 to TRBJ2-3; 12 nucleotides agree with TRBD2. Germline V gene data show CDR1 as SGDLS and CDR2 as YYNGEE. This CDR3 has 15 amino acids. The CDR3 DNA follows: TGTGCCTGCAGCGGCGCTAGCGGGAGGGCAGATACGCAGTATTTT. It codes for CACSGASGRADTQYF.

This clonotype was observed a few times. V gene TRBV7-8 combines with J gene TRBJ1-4; unclear D gene. The CDR3 contains 13 residues. From germline, CDR1 is SGHVS and CDR2 FQNEAQ. V shed 1 base and J shed 8 bases, with 8 bases lying between them. The DNA of the CDR3 is TGTGCCAGCAGCTTAGGGGTAGGGGAAAAACTGTTTTTT. It codes for CASSLGVGEKLFF. Using reference TRBV7-8 and TRBJ1-4 for the parts outside the CDR3, the full variable domain is GAGVSQSPRYKVAKRGQDVALRCDPISGHVSLFWYQQALGQGPEFLTYFQNEAQLDKSGLPSDRFFAERPEGSVSTLKIQRTQQEDSAVYLCASSLGVGEKLFFGSGTQLSVL.

A note on this clonotype: Just one base apart from a much larger clone, this may be a read error. The chain uses TRBV9 and TRBJ2-3; D might be TRBD2 (6 bases). Germline V gene data show CDR1 as SGDLS and CDR2 as YYNGEE. V dropped 1 base and J dropped 7 bases, with 16 bases sitting between them. The CDR3 spans 15 residues. The CDR3 loop is CASSVSPRAGNTQYF. The CDR3 DNA follows: TGTGCCAGCAGCGTATCTCCCAGAGCGGGCAATACGCAGTATTTT.

V and J are TRBV10-2 and TRBJ2-2; possible D gene TRBD1, 6 bases. The CDR3 totals 14 residues. Looked up from germline, CDR1 is WSHSY and CDR2 is SAAADI. Trimming removed 3 bases at V and 7 bases at J, with 12 bases between. The DNA of the CDR3 is TGCGCCAGCAGTGATTGGACAGACTTCGGGGAGCTGTTTTTT. Its protein product is CASSDWTDFGELFF.

In this sample, this clonotype turned up a few times. The chain joins TRBV20-1 to TRBJ2-7; 7 nucleotides match TRBD1. Germline CDR1 reads DFQATT; CDR2 reads SNEGSKA (reference sequence). The CDR3 is made up of 14 amino acids. After removal of 6 bases from V and 0 bases from J, the junction contained 8 bases not matched to a gene. The CDR3 region has the DNA TGCAGTGCAAACCCCGGGACAGCCTCCTACGAGCAGTACTTC. Protein: CSANPGTASYEQYF.

This clonotype has only a few counts. As DNA, the CDR3 is TGTGCCAGCAGTTTCAGACAGGGGGCATCCTACAATGAGCAGTACTTC. Translation gives CASSFRQGASYNEQYF. The V gene is TRBV28, the J gene TRBJ2-1; 10 positions match TRBD1. The end of the DNA fits TRBJ2-7 better, so the J call may be wrong. The CDR3 contains 16 residues. Per germline, CDR1 MDHEN and CDR2 SYDVKM.

The genes are TRBV28 and TRBJ1-1, with 9 bases fitting TRBD1. Germline lookup yields CDR1 MDHEN and CDR2 SYDVKM. V gave up 0 bases and J gave up 4 bases; unmatched junction bases: 0. The length of the CDR3 is 14 residues. The CDR3 DNA sequence: TGTGCCAGCAGTTTATGGACAGGGGGCACTGAAGCTTTCTTT. Its translation is CASSLWTGGTEAFF.